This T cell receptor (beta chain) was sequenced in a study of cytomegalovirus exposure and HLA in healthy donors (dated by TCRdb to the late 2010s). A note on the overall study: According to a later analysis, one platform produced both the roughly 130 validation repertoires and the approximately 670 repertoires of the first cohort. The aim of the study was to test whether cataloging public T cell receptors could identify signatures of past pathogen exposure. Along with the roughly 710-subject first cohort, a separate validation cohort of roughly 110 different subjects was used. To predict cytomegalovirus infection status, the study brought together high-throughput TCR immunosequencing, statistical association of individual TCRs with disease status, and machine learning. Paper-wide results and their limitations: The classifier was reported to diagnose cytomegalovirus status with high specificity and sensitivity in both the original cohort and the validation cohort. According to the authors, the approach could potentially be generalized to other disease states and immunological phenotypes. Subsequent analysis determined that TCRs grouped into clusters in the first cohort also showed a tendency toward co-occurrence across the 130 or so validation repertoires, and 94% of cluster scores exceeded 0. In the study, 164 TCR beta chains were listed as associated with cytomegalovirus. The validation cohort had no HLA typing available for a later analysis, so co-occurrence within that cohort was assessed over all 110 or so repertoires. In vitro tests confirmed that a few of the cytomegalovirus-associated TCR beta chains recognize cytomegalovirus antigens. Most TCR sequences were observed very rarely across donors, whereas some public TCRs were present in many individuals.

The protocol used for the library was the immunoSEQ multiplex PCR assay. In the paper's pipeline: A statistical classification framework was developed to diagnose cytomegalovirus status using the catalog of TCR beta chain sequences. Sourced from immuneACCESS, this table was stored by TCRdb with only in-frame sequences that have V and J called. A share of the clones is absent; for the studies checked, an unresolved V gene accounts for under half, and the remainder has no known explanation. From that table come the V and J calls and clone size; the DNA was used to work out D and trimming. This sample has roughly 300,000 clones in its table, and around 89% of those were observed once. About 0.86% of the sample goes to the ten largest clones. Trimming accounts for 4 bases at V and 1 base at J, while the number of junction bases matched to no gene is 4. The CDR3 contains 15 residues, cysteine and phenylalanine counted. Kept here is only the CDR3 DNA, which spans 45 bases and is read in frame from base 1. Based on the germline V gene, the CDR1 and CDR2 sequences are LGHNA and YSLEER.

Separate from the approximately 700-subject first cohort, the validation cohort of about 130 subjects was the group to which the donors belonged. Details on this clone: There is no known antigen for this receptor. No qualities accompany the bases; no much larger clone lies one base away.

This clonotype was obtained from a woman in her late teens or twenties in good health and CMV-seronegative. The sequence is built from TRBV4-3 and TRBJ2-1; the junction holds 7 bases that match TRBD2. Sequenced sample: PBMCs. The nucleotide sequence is TGCGCCAGCAGCCGAGAGCGGGGTTCCTACAATGAGCAGTTCTTC. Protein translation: CASSRERGSYNEQFF.